Included here is one TCR beta chain sequence, with context. The V gene lost 7 bases and the J gene lost 7 bases, with 10 bases spanning the gap. This CDR3 comprises 11 residues. Germline V gene lookup returns CDR1 SGHVS and CDR2 FQNEAQ. Here immunoSEQ multiplex PCR was the method, and the copy in TCRdb shows in-frame clones only, minus some. The data contain nearly 1 million clones, over 60% of them singletons. These data are taken from a study of shared clonotypes between healthy human individuals. Each sample came from a Caucasian adult donor living in Nashville, Tennessee. This TCR derives from a young man in good health. The sequenced sample was memory CD4+ T cells sorted from blood. Indicated subset: CD45RA-negative fraction. The chain employs TRBV7-8 and TRBJ2-5, with D unclear. The CDR3 DNA reads as TGTGCCAGCACCACTACAAGGACCCAGTACTTC. Protein: CASTTTRTQYF.